One and the same sample provided the 14 T cell receptor beta chains below, sequenced in a study of T cells after somatic rescue of genetic block (dated by TCRdb to the early 2020s). Library method: the immunoSEQ multiplex PCR assay. Sourced from immuneACCESS, this table was stored by TCRdb with only in-frame sequences that have V and J called. A share of the clones is absent; for the studies checked, an unresolved V gene accounts for under half, and the remainder has no known explanation. This sample lists roughly 70,000 clones; 92% were detected once. The ten largest account for around 2.8% of the sample. What was sequenced was peripheral blood mononuclear cells (PBMCs). These receptor sequences come from a man aged 35 to 55.

The chain is built from TRBV7-9 and TRBJ2-1; TRBD2 agrees at 9 bases. The CDR3 covers 15 residues. CDR1 and CDR2 from the germline V gene are SEHNR and FQNEAQ (reference sequence). With V trimmed by 5 bases and J by 0 bases, 2 bases remained unmatched. Here the CDR3 DNA reads TGTGCCAGCAGCCGTAGCGGGAGCTCCTACAATGAGCAGTTCTTC. It is translated as CASSRSGSSYNEQFF.

The rearrangement uses TRBV27 and TRBJ2-1; D call uncertain. CDR1 is MNHEY and CDR2 is SMNVEV in the germline V gene (reference sequence). The CDR3 loop spans 13 amino acids. V lost 5 bases and J lost 2, with 7 bases in between. CDR3 DNA sequence: TGTGCCAGCAGTCCCCTGCCCTACAATGAGCAGTTCTTC. Its protein product is CASSPLPYNEQFF.

The chain has TRBV6-1 and TRBJ1-1; D call uncertain. The germline gives CDR1 MNHNS, CDR2 SASEGT. V was trimmed by 5 bases and J by 5 bases, leaving 12 bases between them. This CDR3 comprises 13 residues. CDR3 region: CASSSNPGTEAFF. CDR3 coding DNA: TGTGCCAGCAGTTCGAATCCCGGGACTGAAGCTTTCTTT.

This clone has a single count. V usage is TRBV30 and J usage is TRBJ1-6; no reliable D call. The CDR3 consists of 17 residues. CDR1 GTSNPN and CDR2 SVGIG come from the germline V gene (reference sequence). V was cut by 4 bases and J by 0 bases, with 16 bases left in between. The CDR3 protein is CAWTFRGTSSYNSPLHF. CDR3 sequence (DNA): TGTGCCTGGACTTTTCGGGGAACGAGCTCCTATAATTCACCCCTCCACTTT. Full variable domain (missing parts from reference TRBV30 and TRBJ1-6): SQTIHQWPATLVQPVGSPLSLECTVEGTSNPNLYWYRQAAGRGLQLLFYSVGIGQISSEVPQNLSASRPQDRQFILSSKKLLLSDSGFYLCAWTFRGTSSYNSPLHFGNGTRLTVT.

In this sample, this clone turned up once. The V call is TRBV1, the J call TRBJ2-3. TRBV1 counts as a pseudogene. The CDR3 has 13 residues. The CDR3 coding sequence is TGCACCAGCAGCCAGGGAAGGGCAGATACGCAGTATTTT. Its translation: CTSSQGRADTQYF.

This sequence joins TRBV14 and TRBJ1-1; D call uncertain. Germline V gene data show CDR1 as SGHDN and CDR2 as FVKESK. The length of the CDR3 is 12 residues. Trimming took off 8 bases at V and 0 bases at J, with 7 bases between the two ends. The CDR3 region is CASAPVNTEAFF. In DNA, the CDR3 is TGTGCCAGCGCTCCAGTGAACACTGAAGCTTTCTTT.

The CDR3 spells CASGPQGTEAFF. DNA for the CDR3: TGTGCCAGCGGGCCTCAGGGCACTGAAGCTTTCTTT. The chain uses TRBV18 and TRBJ1-1; D is possibly TRBD1 (5 bases). With 8 bases removed from V and 4 bases from J, the gap between germline ends came to 11 bases. The CDR3 totals 12 residues. CDR1 and CDR2 from the germline V gene are KGHSH and LQKENI.

The chain uses TRBV21-1 and TRBJ2-5. TRBV21-1 has pseudogene status. The CDR3 consists of 16 residues. The CDR3: CASSKRCTLTQETQYF. In nucleotides, the CDR3 is TGTGCCAGCAGCAAAAGGTGTACTCTTACCCAAGAGACCCAGTACTTC.

This clone was detected only once. The chain's CDR3 is CASSGRQGRSYGYTF. DNA of the CDR3: TGTGCCAGCAGCGGAAGACAGGGCCGTAGCTATGGCTACACCTTC. V usage is TRBV9 and J usage is TRBJ1-2, with 7 nucleotides matching TRBD1. The V gene's germline CDR1 is SGDLS and CDR2 YYNGEE. Unmatched junction bases numbered 9, after V lost 3 bases and J lost 4 bases. The CDR3 extends over 15 amino acids.

This chain joins TRBV25-1 and TRBJ1-1; D gene uncertain. The V end lost 3 bases, the J end lost 5 bases, and 7 bases lay between the germline ends. Germline lookup yields CDR1 MGHDK and CDR2 SYGVNS. This CDR3 is 12 amino acids long. This CDR3 reads CASSEHGTEAFF. DNA of the CDR3: TGTGCCAGCAGTGAGCATGGGACTGAAGCTTTCTTT.

This chain uses TRBV6-5 with TRBJ1-5; D gene uncertain. Germline CDR1 is MNHEY and CDR2 is SVGAGI. V was cut by 6 bases and J by 3 bases, with 12 bases left in between. This CDR3 is built from 14 residues. CDR3 DNA: TGTGCCAGCAGGGGGAGGCTCCCCAATCAGCCCCAGCATTTT. This codes for CASRGRLPNQPQHF.

The chain employs TRBV6-5 and TRBJ2-7, with 7 bases lining up with TRBD1. There are 14 residues in the CDR3. After removal of 3 bases from V and 2 bases from J, the junction contained 4 bases not matched to a gene. Looked up from germline, CDR1 is MNHEY and CDR2 is SVGAGI. CDR3 nucleotide sequence: TGTGCCAGCAGTTATATCCAGGGGGCCTACGAGCAGTACTTC. It encodes CASSYIQGAYEQYF.

The chain has TRBV18 and TRBJ1-5, with a possible D match to TRBD1 (5 bases). The CDR3 extends over 16 amino acids. The germline V and J ends were trimmed by 6 bases and 5 bases, with 20 bases remaining between them. CDR1 is KGHSH, CDR2 LQKENI, per germline. The CDR3 DNA reads TGTGCCAGCTCGCCCAGGATCACAGGCGCCGATCAGCCCCAGCATTTT. Its translation is CASSPRITGADQPQHF.

The rearrangement uses TRBV18 and TRBJ1-1, with TRBD1 matching over 7 bases. Trimming at V came to 3 bases and at J to 4 bases, leaving 11 bases not matched to a gene. The CDR3 spans 16 residues. CDR1 and CDR2 (germline): KGHSH, LQKENI. Here the CDR3 DNA reads TGTGCCAGCTCACCTCTCCTAGGAGGGGGCGGCACTGAAGCTTTCTTT. Encoded protein: CASSPLLGGGGTEAFF.